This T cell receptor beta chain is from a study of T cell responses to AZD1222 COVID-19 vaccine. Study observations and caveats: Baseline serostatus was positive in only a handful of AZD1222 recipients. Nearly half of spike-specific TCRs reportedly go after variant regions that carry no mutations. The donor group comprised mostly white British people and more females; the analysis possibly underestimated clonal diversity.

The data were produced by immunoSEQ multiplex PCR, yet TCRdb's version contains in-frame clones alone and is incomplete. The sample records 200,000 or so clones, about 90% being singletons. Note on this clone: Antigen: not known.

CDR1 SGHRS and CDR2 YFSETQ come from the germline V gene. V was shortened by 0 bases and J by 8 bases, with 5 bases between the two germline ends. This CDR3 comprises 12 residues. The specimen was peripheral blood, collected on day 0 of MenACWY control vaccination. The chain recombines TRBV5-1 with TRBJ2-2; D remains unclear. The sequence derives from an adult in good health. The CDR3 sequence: CASSLARGELFF. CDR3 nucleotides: TGCGCCAGCAGCTTGGCTCGGGGGGAGCTGTTTTTT.